Included here is one T cell receptor (beta chain) sequence, with context. The sample is drawn from a study of control samples from healthy donors and cancer patients. This CDR3 spans 11 amino acids. The germline V gene has CDR1 SGHDT and CDR2 YYEEEE. V was shortened by 4 bases and J by 3 bases, with 5 bases between the two germline ends. Profiled with immunoSEQ multiplex PCR; TCRdb holds only in-frame clones, not every one. The sample holds around 51,000 clones, 88% seen once. The sequence was collected from a man in his fifties with head and neck cancer. V usage is TRBV5-6 and J usage is TRBJ2-7; D unresolved. The sequenced sample consisted of PBMCs. The CDR3 DNA follows: TGTGCCAGCAGCCGATACTACGAGCAGTACTTC. Translated: CASSRYYEQYF. The complete variable domain, with remaining parts taken from reference TRBV5-6 and TRBJ2-7, reads DAGVTQSPTHLIKTRGQQVTLRCSPKSGHDTVSWYQQALGQGPQFIFQYYEEEERQRGNFPDRFSGHQFPNYSSELNVNALLLGDSALYLCASSRYYEQYFGPGTRLTVT.